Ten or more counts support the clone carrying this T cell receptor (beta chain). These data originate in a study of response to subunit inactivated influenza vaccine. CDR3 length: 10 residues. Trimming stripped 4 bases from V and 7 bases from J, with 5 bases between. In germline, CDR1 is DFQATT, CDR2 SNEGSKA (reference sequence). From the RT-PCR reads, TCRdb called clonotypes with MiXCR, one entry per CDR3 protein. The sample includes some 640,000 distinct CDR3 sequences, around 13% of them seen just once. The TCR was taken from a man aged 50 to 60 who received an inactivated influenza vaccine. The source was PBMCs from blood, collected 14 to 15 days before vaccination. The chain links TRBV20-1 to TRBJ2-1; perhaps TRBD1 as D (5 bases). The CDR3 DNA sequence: TGCAGTGCTAAGGGGAATGAGCAGTTCTTC. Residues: CSAKGNEQFF.